This T cell receptor beta chain was obtained from a study of T cell responses to AZD1222 COVID-19 vaccine. Produced via immunoSEQ multiplex PCR; TCRdb's table is partial and in-frame only. The table lists about 120,000 clones, 90% of them singletons, with 6.9% in the top ten. Germline-derived CDR1 and CDR2 are MNHEY and SVGAGI. This CDR3 comprises 14 residues. The V end was cut by 6 bases, the J end by 4 bases, with 13 bases between. Sequenced here: peripheral blood, sampled on day 0 of AZD1222 vaccination. This chain connects TRBV6-5 to TRBJ1-5; a weak D match, TRBD1 (5 bases). This sequence was found in an adult in good health. The CDR3 DNA is TGTGCCAGCAGAGGGGTTGAAACGAATCAGCCCCAGCATTTT. It codes for CASRGVETNQPQHF.